The subject of this entry is one T cell receptor beta chain. Its target is not known. This specimen comes from a study of cytomegalovirus exposure and HLA in healthy donors. Study observations and caveats: Most TCR sequences were uncommon, yet certain public TCRs appeared in many donors.

Primers: 60 Vbeta forward and 13 Jbeta reverse. The table came from immunoSEQ multiplex PCR; TCRdb's copy has only in-frame clones and leaves some out. In the table there are about 65,000 clones, approximately 80% of which are singletons. Germline CDR1 reads MDHEN; CDR2 reads SYDVKM. This CDR3 contains 16 residues. V dropped 2 bases and J dropped 8 bases, with 21 bases sitting between them. The V call is TRBV28, the J call TRBJ2-5; unclear D gene. The TCR originated in a girl aged 10 to 17 in good health and CMV-seropositive. The source material was PBMCs. The CDR3 bases are TGTGCCAGCAGTTTAGGCGGCAGCGTTTTGATTGGAACCCAGTACTTC. Encoded protein: CASSLGGSVLIGTQYF.